The 10 T cell receptor beta chains in this list originate from one sample, sequenced in a study of blood T cell repertoires in COVID-19. The protocol was immunoSEQ multiplex PCR, while the TCRdb copy is restricted to in-frame clones and leaves out a portion. The table shows some 140,000 clones, with 81% occurring only once. Sequences were obtained from peripheral blood. The receptors originated from an older woman with active or convalescent COVID-19.

This sequence joins TRBV19 and TRBJ1-5, with 7 bases matching TRBD1. The junction had 5 bases not matched to a gene; V was cut back by 1 base and J by 5 bases. The CDR3 is 15 residues long. Germline loops: CDR1 LNHDA, CDR2 SQIVND (reference sequence). CDR3 sequence reads: CASSIAAGGHQPQHF. CDR3 sequence (DNA): TGTGCCAGTAGTATAGCGGCAGGGGGACATCAGCCCCAGCATTTT.

This clone was counted only a few times. The rearrangement joins TRBV6-5 to TRBJ1-1; weak D call: TRBD1 (5 bases). The CDR3 runs 14 residues. Per germline, CDR1 MNHEY and CDR2 SVGAGI. Trimming cost V 8 bases and J 1 base, with 14 bases left between them. The CDR3 sequence is CASRPGTQNTEAFF. The CDR3 DNA reads TGTGCCAGCCGACCGGGGACTCAGAACACTGAAGCTTTCTTT.

The genes are TRBV28 and TRBJ2-1; TRBD2 matches at 8 bases. This CDR3 has 16 residues. Germline V lookup: CDR1 MDHEN, CDR2 SYDVKM. The trim removed 4 bases at V and 8 bases at J, leaving 13 bases unmatched. Written as DNA, the CDR3 is TGTGCCAGCAGTTCCCCCGGGGGAGAGACTAGCGATGAGCAGTTCTTC. Protein: CASSSPGGETSDEQFF.

The table lists this clone with a count of one. The rearrangement joins TRBV19 to TRBJ1-5; D not resolved. This CDR3 is 13 amino acids long. Looked up from germline, CDR1 is LNHDA and CDR2 is SQIVND (reference sequence). Trimming took off 5 bases at V and 7 bases at J, with 12 bases between the two ends. CDR3 amino acids: CASSSTERQPQHF. CDR3 sequence (DNA): TGTGCCAGTAGTTCCACTGAGCGCCAGCCCCAGCATTTT.

A single count supports this clone. This chain links TRBV6-6 with TRBJ1-4; 7 nucleotides line up with TRBD1. CDR1 is MNHNY, CDR2 SVGAGI, per germline (reference sequence). Trimming took 6 bases from V and 7 from J; bases not matched to a gene: 8. The CDR3 contains 14 residues. CDR3 loop: CASSRDRNSEKLFF. In DNA, the CDR3 is TGTGCCAGCAGCCGGGACAGAAATTCTGAAAAACTGTTTTTT.

This clone was recorded once. The rearrangement joins TRBV10-1 to TRBJ2-1; 9 bases map to TRBD2. V lost 8 bases, J lost 10 bases, and 9 bases stayed unmatched. Germline V gene lookup returns CDR1 WNHNN and CDR2 SYGVQD (reference sequence). The CDR3 is made up of 13 amino acids. The CDR3 sequence is CASRAGGYSEQFF. For the CDR3, the DNA is TGCGCCAGCCGTGCGGGGGGGTACAGCGAGCAGTTCTTC.

The chain has TRBV18 and TRBJ1-2, with 8 bases identical to TRBD1. V shed 5 bases and J 6 bases; nucleotides not matched to a gene: 8. Germline values: CDR1 KGHSH, CDR2 LQKENI. The CDR3 has 14 amino acids. CDR3 amino acids: CASSVVDRENGYTF. The CDR3 nucleotides are TGTGCCAGCTCAGTAGTGGACAGGGAGAATGGCTACACCTTC.

The V call is TRBV9, the J call TRBJ1-1, with 8 bases identical to TRBD1. V shed 3 bases, J shed 4 bases, and the junction held 8 bases outside the gene matches. Germline CDR1 is SGDLS and CDR2 is YYNGEE. The CDR3 has 15 amino acids. The CDR3 DNA sequence: TGTGCCAGCAGCGCACCTGACGGACAGGGCACTGAAGCTTTCTTT. This gives the protein CASSAPDGQGTEAFF.

This sequence joins TRBV28 and TRBJ2-7; perhaps TRBD2 as D (7 bases). Per germline, CDR1 MDHEN and CDR2 SYDVKM. CDR3 length: 13 amino acids. The V gene lost 2 bases and the J gene lost 3 bases, with 8 bases spanning the gap. Written as DNA, the CDR3 is TGTGCCAGCAGTTTAAGGGGGGGCTACGAGCAGTACTTC. Its protein is CASSLRGGYEQYF.

V is TRBV28 and J is TRBJ1-1, with TRBD1 matching 9 bases. The CDR3 contains 15 residues. CDR1 is MDHEN, CDR2 SYDVKM, per germline. Trimming took 7 bases from V and 4 from J; bases not matched to a gene: 10. CDR3 sequence: CASKRTGVEGTEAFF. CDR3 in DNA: TGTGCCAGCAAAAGGACAGGGGTAGAGGGCACTGAAGCTTTCTTT.